This TCR beta chain was sequenced for a study of T cells after posttransplantation cyclophosphamide listed by TCRdb under 2016. With regard to the full study: The study tracked T cell repertoire reconstitution by TRB sequencing after myeloablative bone marrow transplantation using posttransplantation cyclophosphamide as GVHD prophylaxis. TRA and TRB clonality were tightly correlated in 9 or 10 samples, so subsequent TCR analyses focused on TRB only. Samples from around 40 PTCy-treated patients and roughly 17 related bone marrow donors of those patients were subjected to antigen receptor sequencing. In 3 patients, TRB sequencing was also performed on up to roughly 3 more blood samples taken 2 to 5.2 years after transplant, and in a handful of patients, pretransplant blood was also TRB-sequenced. Blood from all 35 or so PTCy patients who had 1-year posttransplant specimens underwent TRB sequencing. Public TRB sequences were checked against a database of over 3,000 sequences associated with responses to pathogens, tumor antigens, self-antigens and alloantigens.

Related bone marrow donors provided peripheral blood samples on the day of marrow donation. Peripheral blood and bone marrow mononuclear cells were isolated by Ficoll-Hypaque density centrifugation and cryopreserved. V is reduced by 0 bases and J by 6 bases, leaving a spacing of 9 bases between them. The CDR1 and CDR2 encoded by the germline V gene are SGDLS and YYNGEE. The CDR3 holds 14 amino acids from the cysteine to the phenylalanine. The sequence is cut down to CDR3 DNA, 42 bases in frame from base 1. This clone was counted many times. The target of this receptor is not known. Per-base quality was not reported, and no clone a single base away is much larger than it. Genomic DNA was the input for TRB sequencing, which was run either with the immunoSEQ assay at survey resolution or with the hsTCRB kit. In the authors' own workflow: The immunoSEQ software was used for initial read processing, and the LymphoSeq R package was used for repertoire analyses. For each TRB dataset, clonality was calculated as 1 minus normalized Shannon entropy, and the Gini coefficient was computed as well. To infer phenotypes in unsorted samples, TRB sequences from sorted subsets of the recipient or donor were mapped onto unsorted samples from the same recipient. What TCRdb holds here is the immuneACCESS table cut down to in-frame rearrangements. Part of the clones is not present; checked against another copy, under half of the missing clones reflect an unresolved V gene, and the others are unexplained. D and trimming come from the DNA, and the V and J calls and clone size come from that table. In this sample the table shows 40,000 to 60,000 clones, and no singletons are among them. The ten largest clones take up 2% to 2.5% of the sample.

Broad study findings and their caveats: Across roughly 48 patients, TRB clonality was highly associated with recipient CMV seropositivity and CMV reactivation, and diversity in PTCy patients was similar to diversity in CNI/methotrexate controls. The TRB repertoires of T cells infiltrating skin or GI tract showed only limited overlap with the TRB repertoires of T cells in blood. At 1-2 months, donor-recipient similarity was low but rose over the first year, and the later blood repertoires were often dominated by donor CD8+ memory clones.

The chain is assembled from TRBV9 and TRBJ1-4; tentative D gene TRBD1, with 6 bases matching. The sequenced sample was PBMCs. The clonotype comes from a man aged 35 to 55 in good health, CMV-negative, and a related stem cell transplant donor. The DNA sequence follows: TGTGCCAGCAGCGTAGGAGGGGGTGATGAAAAACTGTTTTTT. Its translation is CASSVGGGDEKLFF.